The sequence of this T cell receptor (beta chain) was determined in a study of T-cell memory formation after mild COVID-19. Study details: For the most part, TCR clusters were specific to one donor. Findings and limits, study-wide: Memory from before infection featured some responding clones, which suggests cross-reactive memory joined. Clones that contracted from day 15 to 85 were balanced CD4/CD8, while later expanders leaned CD4+.

Using its own MiXCR run on the 5' RACE reads, TCRdb lists one record per CDR3 protein. The data hold hundreds of thousands of distinct CDR3 sequences, with roughly 18% observed a single time. The CDR3 spans 16 residues. Germline V gene sequence: CDR1 SGHAT, CDR2 FQNNGV. V lost 5 bases and J lost 9, with 20 bases in between. A remark on this clonotype: As yet, its antigen is unknown.

The sample consisted of PBMCs or a T cell subset sorted from them (not recorded which). The sequence was collected from an adult woman who had mild COVID-19 (a few samples of this study predate the infection). Cell type and time point are not known. V usage is TRBV11-2 and J usage is TRBJ1-6; maybe TRBD1 (6 bases). CDR3 bases: TGTGCCAGCAGCCCCCGAGCCCCTGGACAGCTTTCACCCCTCCACTTT. It specifies CASSPRAPGQLSPLHF.